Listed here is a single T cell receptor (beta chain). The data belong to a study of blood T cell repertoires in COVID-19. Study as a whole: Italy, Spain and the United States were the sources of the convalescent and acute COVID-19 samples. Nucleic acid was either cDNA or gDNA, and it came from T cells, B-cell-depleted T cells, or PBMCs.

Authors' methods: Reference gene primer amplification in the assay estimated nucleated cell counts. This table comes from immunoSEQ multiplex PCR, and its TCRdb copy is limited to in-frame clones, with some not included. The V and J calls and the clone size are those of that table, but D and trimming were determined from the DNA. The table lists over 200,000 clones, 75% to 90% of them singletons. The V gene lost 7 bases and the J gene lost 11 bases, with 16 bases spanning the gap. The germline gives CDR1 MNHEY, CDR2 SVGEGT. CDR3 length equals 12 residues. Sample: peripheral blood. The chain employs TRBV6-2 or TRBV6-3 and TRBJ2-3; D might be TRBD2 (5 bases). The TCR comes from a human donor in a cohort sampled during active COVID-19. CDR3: CASTPPRGGQYF. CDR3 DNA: TGTGCCAGCACCCCTCCCCGGGGTGGGCAGTATTTT.